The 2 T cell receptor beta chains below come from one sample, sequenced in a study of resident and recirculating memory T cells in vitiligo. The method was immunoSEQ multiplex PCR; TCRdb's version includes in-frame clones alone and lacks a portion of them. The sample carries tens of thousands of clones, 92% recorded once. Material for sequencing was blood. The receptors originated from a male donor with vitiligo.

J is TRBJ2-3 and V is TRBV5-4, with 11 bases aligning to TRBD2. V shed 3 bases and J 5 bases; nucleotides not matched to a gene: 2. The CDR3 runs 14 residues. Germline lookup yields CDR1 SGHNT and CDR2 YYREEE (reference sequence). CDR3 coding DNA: TGTGCCAGCAGCTCCGGGACTAGCGGAGATACGCAGTATTTT. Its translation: CASSSGTSGDTQYF. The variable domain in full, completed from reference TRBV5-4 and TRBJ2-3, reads ETGVTQSPTHLIKTRGQQVTLRCSSQSGHNTVSWYQQALGQGPQFIFQYYREEENGRGNFPPRFSGLQFPNYSSELNVNALELDDSALYLCASSSGTSGDTQYFGPGTRLTVL.

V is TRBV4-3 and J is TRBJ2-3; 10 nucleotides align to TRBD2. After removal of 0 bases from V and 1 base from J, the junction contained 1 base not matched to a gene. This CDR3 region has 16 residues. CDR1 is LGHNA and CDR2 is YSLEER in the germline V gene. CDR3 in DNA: TGCGCCAGCAGCCAAGAACTAGCGGGACGCACAGATACGCAGTATTTT. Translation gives CASSQELAGRTDTQYF.